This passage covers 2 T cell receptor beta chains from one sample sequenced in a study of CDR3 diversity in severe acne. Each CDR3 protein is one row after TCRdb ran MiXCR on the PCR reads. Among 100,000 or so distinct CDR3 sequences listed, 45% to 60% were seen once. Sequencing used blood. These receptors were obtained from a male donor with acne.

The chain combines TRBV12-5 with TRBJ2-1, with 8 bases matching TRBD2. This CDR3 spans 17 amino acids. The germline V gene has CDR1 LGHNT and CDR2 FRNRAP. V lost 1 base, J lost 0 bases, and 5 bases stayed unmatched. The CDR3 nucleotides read TGTGCTAGTGGTTTGGAAATAGCGGGGTCCTCCTACAATGAGCAGTTCTTC. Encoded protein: CASGLEIAGSSYNEQFF.

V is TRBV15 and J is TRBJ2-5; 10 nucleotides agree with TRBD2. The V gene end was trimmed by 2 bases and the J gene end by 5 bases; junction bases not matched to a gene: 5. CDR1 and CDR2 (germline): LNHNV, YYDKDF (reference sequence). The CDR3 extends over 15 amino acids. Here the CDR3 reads CATSRPSGSGETQYF. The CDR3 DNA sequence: TGTGCCACCAGCAGACCTAGCGGGAGTGGCGAGACCCAGTACTTC.